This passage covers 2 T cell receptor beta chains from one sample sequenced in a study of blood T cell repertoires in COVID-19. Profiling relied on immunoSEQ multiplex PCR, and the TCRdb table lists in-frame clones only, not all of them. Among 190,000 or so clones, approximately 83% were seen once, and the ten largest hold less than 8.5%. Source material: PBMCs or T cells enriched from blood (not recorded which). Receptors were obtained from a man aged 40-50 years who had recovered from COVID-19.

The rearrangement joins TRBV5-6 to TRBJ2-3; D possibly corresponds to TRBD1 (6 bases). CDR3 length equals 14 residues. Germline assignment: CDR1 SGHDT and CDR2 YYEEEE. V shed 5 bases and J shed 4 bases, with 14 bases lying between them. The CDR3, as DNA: TGTGCCAGCAGGAAAGGGGGTGTGGCAGATACGCAGTATTTT. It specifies CASRKGGVADTQYF.

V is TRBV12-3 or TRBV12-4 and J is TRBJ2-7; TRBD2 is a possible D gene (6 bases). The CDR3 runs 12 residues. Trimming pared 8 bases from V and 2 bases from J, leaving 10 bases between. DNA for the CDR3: TGTGCCAGCGGGACTCAGACCTACGAGCAGTACTTC. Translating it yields CASGTQTYEQYF.